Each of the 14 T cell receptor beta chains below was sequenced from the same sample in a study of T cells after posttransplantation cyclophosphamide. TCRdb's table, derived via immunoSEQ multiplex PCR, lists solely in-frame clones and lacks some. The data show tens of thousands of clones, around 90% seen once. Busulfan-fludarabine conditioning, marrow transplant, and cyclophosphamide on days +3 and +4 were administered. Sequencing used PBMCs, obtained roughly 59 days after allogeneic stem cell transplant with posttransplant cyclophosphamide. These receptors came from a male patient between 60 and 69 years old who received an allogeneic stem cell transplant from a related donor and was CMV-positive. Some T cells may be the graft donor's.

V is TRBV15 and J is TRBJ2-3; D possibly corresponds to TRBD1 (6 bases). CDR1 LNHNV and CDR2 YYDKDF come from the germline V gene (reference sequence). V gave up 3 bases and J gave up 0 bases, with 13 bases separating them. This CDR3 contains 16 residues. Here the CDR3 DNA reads TGTGCCACCAGCAGTCCCGGACAGAGAAGCACAGATACGCAGTATTTT. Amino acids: CATSSPGQRSTDTQYF.

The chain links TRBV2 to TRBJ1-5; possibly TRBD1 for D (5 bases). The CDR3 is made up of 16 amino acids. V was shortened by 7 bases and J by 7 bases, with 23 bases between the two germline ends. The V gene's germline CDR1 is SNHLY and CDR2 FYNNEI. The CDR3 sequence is CASKSLLGGSDQPQHF. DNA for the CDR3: TGTGCCAGCAAGAGCCTCCTCGGGGGGAGTGACCAGCCCCAGCATTTT. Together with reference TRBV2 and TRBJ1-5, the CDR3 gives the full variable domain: EPEVTQTPSHQVTQMGQEVILRCVPISNHLYFYWYRQILGQKVEFLVSFYNNEISEKSEIFDDQFSVERPDGSNFTLKIRSTKLEDSAMYFCASKSLLGGSDQPQHFGDGTRLSIL.

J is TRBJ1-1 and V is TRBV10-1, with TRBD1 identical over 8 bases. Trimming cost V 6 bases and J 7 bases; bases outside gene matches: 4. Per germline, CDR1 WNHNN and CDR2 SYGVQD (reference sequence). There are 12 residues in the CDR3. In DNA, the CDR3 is TGCGCCAGCAGCCCAGGGGGCATTGAAGCTTTCTTT. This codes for CASSPGGIEAFF.

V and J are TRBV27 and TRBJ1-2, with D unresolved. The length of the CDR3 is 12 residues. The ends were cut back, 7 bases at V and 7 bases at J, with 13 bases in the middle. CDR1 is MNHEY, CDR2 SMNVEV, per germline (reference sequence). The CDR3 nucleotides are TGTGCCAGCAACCTTTACGGGAGTGGCTACACCTTC. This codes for CASNLYGSGYTF.

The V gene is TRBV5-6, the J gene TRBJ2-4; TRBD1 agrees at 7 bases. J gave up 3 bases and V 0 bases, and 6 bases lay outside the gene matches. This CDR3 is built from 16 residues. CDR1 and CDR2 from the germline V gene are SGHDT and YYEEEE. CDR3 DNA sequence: TGTGCCAGCAGCTTGGACAGGGGAAGCGTCAAAAACATTCAGTACTTC. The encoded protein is CASSLDRGSVKNIQYF.

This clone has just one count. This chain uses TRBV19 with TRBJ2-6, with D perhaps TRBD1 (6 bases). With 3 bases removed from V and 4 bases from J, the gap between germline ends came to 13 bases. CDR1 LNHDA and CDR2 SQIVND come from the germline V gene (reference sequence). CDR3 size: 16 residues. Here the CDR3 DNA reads TGTGCCAGTAGTATCCAGGGGCAACAAGGGGCCAACGTCCTGACTTTC. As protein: CASSIQGQQGANVLTF.

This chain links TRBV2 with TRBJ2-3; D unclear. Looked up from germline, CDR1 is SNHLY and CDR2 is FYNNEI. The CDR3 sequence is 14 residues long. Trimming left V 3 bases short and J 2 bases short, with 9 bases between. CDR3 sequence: CASSDWQYTDTQYF. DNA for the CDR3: TGTGCCAGCAGTGACTGGCAATACACAGATACGCAGTATTTT.

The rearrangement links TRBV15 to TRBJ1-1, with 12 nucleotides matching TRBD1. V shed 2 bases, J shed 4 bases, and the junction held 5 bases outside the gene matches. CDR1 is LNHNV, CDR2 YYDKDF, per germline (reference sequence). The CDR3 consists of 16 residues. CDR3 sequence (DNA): TGTGCCACCAGCAGACCTCCGGGACAGGGGGCCACTGAAGCTTTCTTT. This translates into CATSRPPGQGATEAFF.

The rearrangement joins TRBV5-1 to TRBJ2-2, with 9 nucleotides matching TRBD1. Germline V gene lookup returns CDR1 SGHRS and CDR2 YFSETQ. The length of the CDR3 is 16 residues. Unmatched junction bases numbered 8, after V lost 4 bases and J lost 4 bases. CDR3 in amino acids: CASSEGTGSGTGELFF. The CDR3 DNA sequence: TGCGCCAGCAGCGAGGGGACAGGGAGCGGCACCGGGGAGCTGTTTTTT.

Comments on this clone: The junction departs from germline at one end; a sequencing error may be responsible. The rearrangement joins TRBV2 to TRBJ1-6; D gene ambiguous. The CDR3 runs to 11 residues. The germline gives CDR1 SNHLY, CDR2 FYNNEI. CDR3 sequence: CASSYNSPLHF. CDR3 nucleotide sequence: TGTGCCAGCAGCTATAATTCCCCCCTCCACTTT.

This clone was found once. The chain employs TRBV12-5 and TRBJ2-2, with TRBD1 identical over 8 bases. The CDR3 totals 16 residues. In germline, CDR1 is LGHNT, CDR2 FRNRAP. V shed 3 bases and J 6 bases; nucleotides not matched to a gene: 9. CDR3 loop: CASGLEGQGLAGELFF. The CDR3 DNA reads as TGTGCTAGTGGTTTAGAAGGACAGGGCTTGGCCGGGGAGCTGTTTTTT.

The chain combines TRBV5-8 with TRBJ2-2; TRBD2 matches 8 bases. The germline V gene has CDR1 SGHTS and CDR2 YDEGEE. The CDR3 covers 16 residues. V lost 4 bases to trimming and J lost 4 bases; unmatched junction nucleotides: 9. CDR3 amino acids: CASSPRTSYSTGELFF. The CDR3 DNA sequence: TGTGCCAGCAGCCCACGGACTAGCTACAGCACCGGGGAGCTGTTTTTT. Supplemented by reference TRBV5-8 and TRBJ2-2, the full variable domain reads EAGVTQSPTHLIKTRGQQATLRCSPISGHTSVYWYQQALGLGLQFLLWYDEGEERNRGNFPPRFSGRQFPNYSSELNVNALELEDSALYLCASSPRTSYSTGELFFGEGSRLTVL.

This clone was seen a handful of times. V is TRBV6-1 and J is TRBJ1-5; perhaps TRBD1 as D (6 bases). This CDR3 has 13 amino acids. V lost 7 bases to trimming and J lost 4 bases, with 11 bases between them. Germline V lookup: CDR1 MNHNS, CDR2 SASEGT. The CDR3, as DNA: TGTGCCAGCAATGACAGGCGTAATCAGCCCCAGCATTTT. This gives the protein CASNDRRNQPQHF.

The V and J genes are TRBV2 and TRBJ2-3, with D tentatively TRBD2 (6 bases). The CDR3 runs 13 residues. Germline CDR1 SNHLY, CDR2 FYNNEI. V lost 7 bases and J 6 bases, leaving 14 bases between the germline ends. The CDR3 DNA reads TGTGCCAGCAAGGGCGGGGAAGGGGATACGCAGTATTTT. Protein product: CASKGGEGDTQYF.